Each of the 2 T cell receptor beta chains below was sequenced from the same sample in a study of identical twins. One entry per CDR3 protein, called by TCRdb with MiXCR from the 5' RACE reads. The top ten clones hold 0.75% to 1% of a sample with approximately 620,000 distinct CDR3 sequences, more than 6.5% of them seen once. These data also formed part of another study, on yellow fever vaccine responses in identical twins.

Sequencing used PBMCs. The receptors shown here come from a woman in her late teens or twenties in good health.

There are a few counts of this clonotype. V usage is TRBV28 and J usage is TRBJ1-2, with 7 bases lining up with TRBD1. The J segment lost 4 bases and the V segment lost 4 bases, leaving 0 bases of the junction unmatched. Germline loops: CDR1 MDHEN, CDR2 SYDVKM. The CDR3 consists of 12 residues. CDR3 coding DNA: TGTGCCAGCAGTTACAGGGGCTATGGCTACACCTTC. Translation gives CASSYRGYGYTF.

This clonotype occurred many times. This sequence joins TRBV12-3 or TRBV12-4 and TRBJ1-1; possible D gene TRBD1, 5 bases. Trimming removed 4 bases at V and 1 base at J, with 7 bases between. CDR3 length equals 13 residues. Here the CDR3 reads CASSWGGNTEAFF. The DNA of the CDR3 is TGTGCCAGCAGTTGGGGGGGGAACACTGAAGCTTTCTTT.